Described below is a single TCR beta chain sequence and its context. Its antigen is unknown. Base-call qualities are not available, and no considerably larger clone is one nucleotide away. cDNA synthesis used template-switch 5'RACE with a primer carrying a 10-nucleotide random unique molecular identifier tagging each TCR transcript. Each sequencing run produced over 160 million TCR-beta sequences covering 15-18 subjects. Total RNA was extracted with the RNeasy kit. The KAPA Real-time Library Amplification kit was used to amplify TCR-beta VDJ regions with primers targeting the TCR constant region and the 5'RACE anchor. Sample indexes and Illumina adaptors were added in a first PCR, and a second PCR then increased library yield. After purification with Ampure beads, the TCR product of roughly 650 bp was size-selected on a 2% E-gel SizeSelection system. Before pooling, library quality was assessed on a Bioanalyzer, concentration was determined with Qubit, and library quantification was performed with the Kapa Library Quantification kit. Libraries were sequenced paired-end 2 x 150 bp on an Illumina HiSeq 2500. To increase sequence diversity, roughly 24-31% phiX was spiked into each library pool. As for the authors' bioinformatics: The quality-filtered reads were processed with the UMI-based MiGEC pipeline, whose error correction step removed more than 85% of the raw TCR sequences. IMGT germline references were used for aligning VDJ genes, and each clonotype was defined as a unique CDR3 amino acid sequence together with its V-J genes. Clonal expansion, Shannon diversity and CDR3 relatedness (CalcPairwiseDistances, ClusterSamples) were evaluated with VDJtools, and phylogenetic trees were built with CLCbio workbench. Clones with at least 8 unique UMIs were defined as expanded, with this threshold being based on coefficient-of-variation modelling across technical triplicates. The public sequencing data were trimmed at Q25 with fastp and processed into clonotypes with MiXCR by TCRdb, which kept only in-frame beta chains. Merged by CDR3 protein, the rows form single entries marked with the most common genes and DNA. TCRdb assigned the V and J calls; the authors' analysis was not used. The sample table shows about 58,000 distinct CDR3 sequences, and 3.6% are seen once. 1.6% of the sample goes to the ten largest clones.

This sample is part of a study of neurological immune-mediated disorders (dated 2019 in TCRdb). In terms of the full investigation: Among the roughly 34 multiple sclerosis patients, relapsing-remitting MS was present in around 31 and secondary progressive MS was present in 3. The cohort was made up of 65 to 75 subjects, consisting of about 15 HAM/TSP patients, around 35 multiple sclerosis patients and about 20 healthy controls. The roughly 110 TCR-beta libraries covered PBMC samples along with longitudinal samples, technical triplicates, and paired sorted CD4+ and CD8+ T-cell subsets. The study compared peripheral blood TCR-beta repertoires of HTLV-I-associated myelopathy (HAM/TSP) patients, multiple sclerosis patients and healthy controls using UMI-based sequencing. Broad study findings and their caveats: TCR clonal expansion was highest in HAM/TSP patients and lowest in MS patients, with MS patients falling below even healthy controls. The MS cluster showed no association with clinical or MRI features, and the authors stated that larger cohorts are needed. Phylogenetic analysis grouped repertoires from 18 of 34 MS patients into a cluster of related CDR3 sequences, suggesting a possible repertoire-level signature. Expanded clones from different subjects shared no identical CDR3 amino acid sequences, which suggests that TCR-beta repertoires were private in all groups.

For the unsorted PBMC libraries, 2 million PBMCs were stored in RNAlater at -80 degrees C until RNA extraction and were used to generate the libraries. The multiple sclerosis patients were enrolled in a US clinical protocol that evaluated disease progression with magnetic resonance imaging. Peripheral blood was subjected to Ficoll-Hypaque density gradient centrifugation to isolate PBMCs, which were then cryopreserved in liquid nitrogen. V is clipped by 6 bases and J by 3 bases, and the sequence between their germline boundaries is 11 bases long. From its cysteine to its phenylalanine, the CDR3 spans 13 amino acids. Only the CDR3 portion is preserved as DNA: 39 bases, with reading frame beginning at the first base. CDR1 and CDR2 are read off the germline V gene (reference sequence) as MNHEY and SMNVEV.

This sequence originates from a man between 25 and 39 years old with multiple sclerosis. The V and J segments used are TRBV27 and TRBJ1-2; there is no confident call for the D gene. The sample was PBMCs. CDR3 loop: CASRAGRDYGYTF. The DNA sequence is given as TGTGCCAGCAGGGCCGGACGGGACTATGGCTACACCTTC.